Below, 2 T cell receptor beta chains from the same sample are listed, as sequenced in a study of control samples from healthy donors and cancer patients. Data came from immunoSEQ multiplex PCR; TCRdb stores just in-frame clones and leaves some out. The sample holds about 100,000 clones; about 90% are singletons and the top ten take roughly 13%. The sequencing sample was made of blood. These receptors all come from a man aged 30 to 45 in good health.

This chain connects TRBV6-5 to TRBJ1-2; possibly TRBD1 for D (6 bases). V gave up 0 bases and J gave up 4 bases, with 15 bases separating them. The CDR3 length is 16 residues. Per the germline V gene, CDR1 is MNHEY and CDR2 is SVGAGI. The DNA for the CDR3 is TGTGCCAGCAGTTACTCAACCCAGGGGTCTGGCTATGGCTACACCTTC. This codes for CASSYSTQGSGYGYTF.

The CDR3 sequence is CASRRVTSGGGEQFF. In DNA, the CDR3 is TGTGCCAGTAGAAGGGTGACTAGCGGGGGCGGTGAGCAGTTCTTC. This sequence joins TRBV19 and TRBJ2-1; 12 nucleotides align to TRBD2. The CDR3 loop spans 15 amino acids. The V segment lost 6 bases and the J segment 9 bases; nucleotides outside the gene matches: 9. Per germline, CDR1 LNHDA and CDR2 SQIVND (reference sequence).